This T cell receptor (beta chain) comes out of a study of spatial heterogeneity in lung cancer. For the study at large: Every unique TCR and UMI combination, on average, appeared more than ten times in raw reads. General study points: At resection, ubiquitous expanded tumor TCRs appeared in blood more than at follow-up.

Time point of the sample: sample taken at primary tumor resection. The authors sequenced whole RNA from tumor, nontumor lung or frozen PBMC without sorting. The donor group consisted of under 90 patients who had untreated, early-stage non-small cell lung cancer. With respect to this clonotype: Its antigen remains unknown.

The CDR3 contains 14 residues. Per the germline V gene, CDR1 is MNHNS and CDR2 is SASEGT. V shed 1 base and J shed 8 bases, with 12 bases lying between them. A unique molecular identifier was attached to every TCR cDNA molecule. One entry per CDR3 protein, called by TCRdb with MiXCR from the 5' RACE reads. This sample has some 40,000 distinct CDR3 sequences, with around 5.5% found just once. The sample here was PBMCs, taken at surgery. The sequence was collected from a female donor with early-stage non-small cell lung cancer. The chain links TRBV6-1 to TRBJ2-4, with D possibly TRBD2 on 5 matching bases. Here the CDR3 reads CASSEDPRRDIQYF. The DNA of the CDR3 is TGTGCCAGCAGTGAAGATCCCCGGCGGGACATTCAGTACTTC.